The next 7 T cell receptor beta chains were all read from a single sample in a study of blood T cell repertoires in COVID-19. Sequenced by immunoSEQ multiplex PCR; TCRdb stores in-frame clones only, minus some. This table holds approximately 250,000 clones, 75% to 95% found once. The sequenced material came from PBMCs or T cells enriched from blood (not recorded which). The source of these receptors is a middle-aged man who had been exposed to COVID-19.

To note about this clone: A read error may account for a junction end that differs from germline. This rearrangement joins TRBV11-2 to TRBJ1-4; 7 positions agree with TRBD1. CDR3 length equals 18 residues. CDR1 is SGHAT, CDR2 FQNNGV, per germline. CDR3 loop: CVSRSLRTGIRTNEKLFF. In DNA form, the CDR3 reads TGTGTCAGCAGATCATTGCGGACAGGAATTCGAACTAATGAAAAACTGTTTTTT.

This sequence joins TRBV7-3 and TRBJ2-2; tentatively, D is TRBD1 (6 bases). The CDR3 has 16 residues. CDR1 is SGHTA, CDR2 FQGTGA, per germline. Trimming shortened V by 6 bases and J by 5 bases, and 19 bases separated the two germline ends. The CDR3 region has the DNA TGTGCCAGCAGTCCCCTGTGGACAGAAAGGACCGGGGAGCTGTTTTTT. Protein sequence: CASSPLWTERTGELFF.

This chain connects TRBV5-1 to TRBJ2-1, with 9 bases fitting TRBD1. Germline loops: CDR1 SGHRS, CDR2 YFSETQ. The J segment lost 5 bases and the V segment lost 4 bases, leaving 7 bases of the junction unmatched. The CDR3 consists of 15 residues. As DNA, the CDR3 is TGCGCCAGCAGCCCTGCGGGACAGGGCAACAATGAGCAGTTCTTC. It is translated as CASSPAGQGNNEQFF.

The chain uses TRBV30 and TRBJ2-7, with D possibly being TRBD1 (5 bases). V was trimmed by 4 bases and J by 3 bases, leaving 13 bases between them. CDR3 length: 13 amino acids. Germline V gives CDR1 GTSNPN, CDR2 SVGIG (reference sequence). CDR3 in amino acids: CAWKGAPYYEQYF. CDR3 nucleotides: TGTGCCTGGAAAGGGGCGCCATACTACGAGCAGTACTTC. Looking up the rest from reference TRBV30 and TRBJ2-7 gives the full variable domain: SQTIHQWPATLVQPVGSPLSLECTVEGTSNPNLYWYRQAAGRGLQLLFYSVGIGQISSEVPQNLSASRPQDRQFILSSKKLLLSDSGFYLCAWKGAPYYEQYFGPGTRLTVT.

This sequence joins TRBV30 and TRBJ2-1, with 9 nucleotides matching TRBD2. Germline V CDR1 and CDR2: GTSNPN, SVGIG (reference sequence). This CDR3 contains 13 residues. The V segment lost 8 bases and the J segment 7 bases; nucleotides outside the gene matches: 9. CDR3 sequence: CARSGSSENEQFF. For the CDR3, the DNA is TGTGCCCGTAGCGGGAGTTCTGAAAATGAGCAGTTCTTC.

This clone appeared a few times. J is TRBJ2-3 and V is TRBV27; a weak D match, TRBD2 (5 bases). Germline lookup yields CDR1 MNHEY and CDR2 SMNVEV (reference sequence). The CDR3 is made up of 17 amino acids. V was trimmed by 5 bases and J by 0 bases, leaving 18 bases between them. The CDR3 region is CASSDTGIPRSTDTQYF. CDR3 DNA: TGTGCCAGCAGTGATACGGGAATACCCCGTAGCACAGATACGCAGTATTTT.

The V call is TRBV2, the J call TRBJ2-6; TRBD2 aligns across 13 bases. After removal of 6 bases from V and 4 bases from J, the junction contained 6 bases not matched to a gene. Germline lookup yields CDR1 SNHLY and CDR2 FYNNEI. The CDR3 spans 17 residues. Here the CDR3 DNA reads TGTGCCAGCAGACAACTAGCGGGAGGGCCGGGGGCCAACGTCCTGACTTTC. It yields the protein CASRQLAGGPGANVLTF.